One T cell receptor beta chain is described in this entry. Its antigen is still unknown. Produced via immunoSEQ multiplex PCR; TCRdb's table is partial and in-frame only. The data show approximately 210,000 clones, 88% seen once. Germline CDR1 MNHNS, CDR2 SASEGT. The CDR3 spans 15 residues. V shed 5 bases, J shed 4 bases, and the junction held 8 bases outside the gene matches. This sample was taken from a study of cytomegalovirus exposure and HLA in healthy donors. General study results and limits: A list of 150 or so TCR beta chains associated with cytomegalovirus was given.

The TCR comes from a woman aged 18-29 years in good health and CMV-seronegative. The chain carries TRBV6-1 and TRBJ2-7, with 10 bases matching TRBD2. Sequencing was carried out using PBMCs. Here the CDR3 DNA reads TGTGCCAGCAGTCCTACGCGGACTAGCGGTTACGAGCAGTACTTC. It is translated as CASSPTRTSGYEQYF.